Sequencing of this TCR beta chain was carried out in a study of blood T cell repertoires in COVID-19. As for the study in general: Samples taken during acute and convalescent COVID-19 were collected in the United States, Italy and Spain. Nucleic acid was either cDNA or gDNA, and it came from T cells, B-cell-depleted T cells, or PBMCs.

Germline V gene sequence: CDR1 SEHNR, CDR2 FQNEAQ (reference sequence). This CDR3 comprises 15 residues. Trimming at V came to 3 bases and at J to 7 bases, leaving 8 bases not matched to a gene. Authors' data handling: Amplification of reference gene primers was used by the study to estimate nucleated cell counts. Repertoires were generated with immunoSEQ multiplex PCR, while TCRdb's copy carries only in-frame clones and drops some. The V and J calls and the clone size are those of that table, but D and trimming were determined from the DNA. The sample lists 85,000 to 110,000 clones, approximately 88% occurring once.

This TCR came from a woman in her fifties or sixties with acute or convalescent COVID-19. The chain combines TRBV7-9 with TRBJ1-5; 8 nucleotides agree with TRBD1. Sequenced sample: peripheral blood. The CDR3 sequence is CASSFSGGLGQPQHF. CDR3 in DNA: TGTGCCAGCAGCTTCTCAGGGGGCTTAGGACAGCCCCAGCATTTT.